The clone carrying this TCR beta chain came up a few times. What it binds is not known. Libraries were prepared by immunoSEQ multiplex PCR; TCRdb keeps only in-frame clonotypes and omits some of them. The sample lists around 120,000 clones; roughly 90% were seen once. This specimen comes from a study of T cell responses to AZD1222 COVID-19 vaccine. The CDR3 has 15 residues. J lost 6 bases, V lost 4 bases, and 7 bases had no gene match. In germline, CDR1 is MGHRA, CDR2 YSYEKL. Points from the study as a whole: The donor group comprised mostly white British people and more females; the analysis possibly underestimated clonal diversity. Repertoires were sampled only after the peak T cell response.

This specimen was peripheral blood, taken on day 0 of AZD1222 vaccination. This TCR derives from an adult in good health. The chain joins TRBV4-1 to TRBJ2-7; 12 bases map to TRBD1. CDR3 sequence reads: CASSPGTGGEFEQYF. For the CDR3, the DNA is TGCGCCAGCAGCCCCGGGACAGGGGGCGAATTCGAGCAGTACTTC.